Listed below are T cell receptor beta chains from one sample, sequenced in a study of regulatory T cells in long-lasting Graves disease. TCRdb called the multiplex PCR reads again in MiXCR, with one record for every CDR3 protein. Here the sample spans over 450,000 distinct CDR3 sequences, roughly 21% being singletons. This sample comprised peripheral blood mononuclear cells (PBMCs), obtained when the disease was refractory, from a patient treated with antithyroid drugs. Source of these receptors: a female donor with Graves disease. CDR3s leave out the opening cysteine and the closing phenylalanine or tryptophan.

j_call: TRBJ1-6
v_call: TRBV6-1
cdr3_aa: ASSRQGRGSPLH

j_call: TRBJ2-2
v_call: TRBV11-1
cdr3_aa: ASSADNTGELF

j_call: TRBJ2-5
v_call: TRBV28
cdr3_aa: ASRPGQAYQETQY

j_call: TRBJ2-7
v_call: TRBV7-8
cdr3_aa: ASSPLAGGLSYEQY

j_call: TRBJ2-5
v_call: TRBV28
cdr3_aa: ASRPAGIQETQY

j_call: TRBJ2-1
v_call: TRBV28
cdr3_aa: ASSTGGKDEQF

j_call: TRBJ2-7
v_call: TRBV10-3
cdr3_aa: AISGPGQSSYEQY

j_call: TRBJ1-2
v_call: TRBV12-3/TRBV12-4
cdr3_aa: ASTRDRTSGYT

j_call: TRBJ2-7
v_call: TRBV4-1
cdr3_aa: ASSQWTGGPYEQY

j_call: TRBJ1-5
v_call: TRBV19
cdr3_aa: ASGKTGGTSNQPQH

j_call: TRBJ1-2
v_call: TRBV11-3
cdr3_aa: ASSLAGGLGCGYT

j_call: TRBJ1-6
v_call: TRBV19
cdr3_aa: ASTGGASPLH

j_call: TRBJ1-2
v_call: TRBV6-5
cdr3_aa: ASSYSGSGYGYT

j_call: TRBJ2-7
v_call: TRBV11-3
cdr3_aa: ASSLRQGTNDEQY

j_call: TRBJ1-5
v_call: TRBV12-3/TRBV12-4
cdr3_aa: ASSLLGQGIGNQPQH

j_call: TRBJ1-2
v_call: TRBV3-1
cdr3_aa: ASSSGIPGYT

j_call: TRBJ1-2
v_call: TRBV14
cdr3_aa: ASSQARTGSYGYT

j_call: TRBJ1-1
v_call: TRBV28
cdr3_aa: ASSPPGGYTEAF

j_call: TRBJ2-2
v_call: TRBV28
cdr3_aa: ASSLALDMTNTGELF

j_call: TRBJ1-1
v_call: TRBV5-1
cdr3_aa: ASSLGEGRETEAF

j_call: TRBJ2-4
v_call: TRBV7-2
cdr3_aa: ASSPNLAKNIQY

j_call: TRBJ2-2
v_call: TRBV4-2
cdr3_aa: ASSQASGAYQNTGELF

j_call: TRBJ1-4
v_call: TRBV7-2
cdr3_aa: ASSLSIWAGDTNEKLF

j_call: TRBJ1-2
v_call: TRBV7-9
cdr3_aa: ASSLALIQGYT

j_call: TRBJ2-2
v_call: TRBV5-1
cdr3_aa: ASSSTGYTGELF

j_call: TRBJ2-1
v_call: TRBV4-1
cdr3_aa: ASSQTENTPIEQF

j_call: TRBJ2-5
v_call: TRBV19
cdr3_aa: ASSAELGRTQY

j_call: TRBJ1-2
v_call: TRBV19
cdr3_aa: ASTPTGNYGYT

j_call: TRBJ2-1
v_call: TRBV28
cdr3_aa: ASSSLRTIASSYNEQF

j_call: TRBJ2-7
v_call: TRBV6-1
cdr3_aa: ASTLPLGTLTYEQY

j_call: TRBJ1-3
v_call: TRBV5-1
cdr3_aa: ASSLFTGPLRY

j_call: TRBJ2-7
v_call: TRBV6-1
cdr3_aa: ASGASYEQY

j_call: TRBJ2-2
v_call: TRBV5-1
cdr3_aa: ASSLEDTGELF

j_call: TRBJ1-2
v_call: TRBV2
cdr3_aa: ASSGAGSTSYGYT

j_call: TRBJ2-3
v_call: TRBV20-1
cdr3_aa: SARLGTTDTQY

j_call: TRBJ1-1
v_call: TRBV28
cdr3_aa: ASSLGASMNTEAF

j_call: TRBJ1-2
v_call: TRBV19
cdr3_aa: ASSYLDEANYGYT

j_call: TRBJ1-2
v_call: TRBV27
cdr3_aa: ASSYKPPGPEGGYT

j_call: TRBJ1-1
v_call: TRBV5-1
cdr3_aa: ASSLSDSLPTEAF

j_call: TRBJ2-7
v_call: TRBV20-1
cdr3_aa: SAESAQSSYEQY

j_call: TRBJ1-2
v_call: TRBV13
cdr3_aa: ASSLRGRTYGYT

j_call: TRBJ1-2
v_call: TRBV27
cdr3_aa: ASSSTGFGYT

j_call: TRBJ2-5
v_call: TRBV28
cdr3_aa: ASSLYSGLVNEQWETQY

j_call: TRBJ1-1
v_call: TRBV4-2
cdr3_aa: ASSQDGRNTEAF

j_call: TRBJ1-5
v_call: TRBV9
cdr3_aa: ASSESYSNQPQH

j_call: TRBJ1-1
v_call: TRBV6-1
cdr3_aa: ASSHRRGLNTEAF

j_call: TRBJ2-7
v_call: TRBV5-1
cdr3_aa: ASSAEYEQY

j_call: TRBJ1-1
v_call: TRBV5-1
cdr3_aa: ASSLADRQNTEAF

j_call: TRBJ2-4
v_call: TRBV27
cdr3_aa: ASSLSSTGRKGGNIQY

j_call: TRBJ2-5
v_call: TRBV2
cdr3_aa: ASQREETQY

j_call: TRBJ1-1
v_call: TRBV27
cdr3_aa: ASSSWDRVEAF

j_call: TRBJ1-1
v_call: TRBV6-2/TRBV6-3
cdr3_aa: ASSYDVGYVGNTEAF

j_call: TRBJ1-6
v_call: TRBV27
cdr3_aa: ASSLRPGWALH

j_call: TRBJ1-4
v_call: TRBV24-1
cdr3_aa: ATSDPPGGGELF

j_call: TRBJ1-6
v_call: TRBV13
cdr3_aa: ASSLQMGDSPLH